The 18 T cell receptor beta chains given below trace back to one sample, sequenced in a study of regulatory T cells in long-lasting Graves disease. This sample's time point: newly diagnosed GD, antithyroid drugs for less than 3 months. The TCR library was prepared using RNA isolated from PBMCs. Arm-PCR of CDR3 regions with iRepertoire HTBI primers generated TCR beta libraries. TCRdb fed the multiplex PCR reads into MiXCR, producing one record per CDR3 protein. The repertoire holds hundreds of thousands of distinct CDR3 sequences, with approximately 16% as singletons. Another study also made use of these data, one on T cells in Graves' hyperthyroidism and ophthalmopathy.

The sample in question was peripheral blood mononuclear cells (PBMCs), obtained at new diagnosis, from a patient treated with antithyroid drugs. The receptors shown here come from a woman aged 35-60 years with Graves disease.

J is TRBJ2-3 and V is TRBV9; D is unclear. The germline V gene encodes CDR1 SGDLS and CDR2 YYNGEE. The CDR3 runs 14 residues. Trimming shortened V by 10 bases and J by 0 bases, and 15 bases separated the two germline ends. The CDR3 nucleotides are TGTGCCGTATCTGCTTTGGGAAGCACAGATACGCAGTATTTT. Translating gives CAVSALGSTDTQYF.

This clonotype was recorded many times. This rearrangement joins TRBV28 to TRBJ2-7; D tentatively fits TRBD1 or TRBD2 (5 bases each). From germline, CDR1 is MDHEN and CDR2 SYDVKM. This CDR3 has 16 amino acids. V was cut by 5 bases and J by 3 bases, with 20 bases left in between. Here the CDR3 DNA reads TGTGCCAGCAGTCCTTGGGGACGGGGCGGAAGCTACGAGCAGTACTTC. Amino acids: CASSPWGRGGSYEQYF. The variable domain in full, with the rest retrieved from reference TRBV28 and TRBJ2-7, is DVKVTQSSRYLVKRTGEKVFLECVQDMDHENMFWYRQDPGLGLRLIYFSYDVKMKEKGDIPEGYSVSREKKERFSLILESASTNQTSMYLCASSPWGRGGSYEQYFGPGTRLTVT.

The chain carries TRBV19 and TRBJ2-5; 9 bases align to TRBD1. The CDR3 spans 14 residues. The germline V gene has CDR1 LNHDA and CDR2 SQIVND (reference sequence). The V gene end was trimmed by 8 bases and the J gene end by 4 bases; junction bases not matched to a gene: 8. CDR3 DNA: TGTGCCAGTTCGATACAGGGGGCCGGAGAGACCCAGTACTTC. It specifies CASSIQGAGETQYF.

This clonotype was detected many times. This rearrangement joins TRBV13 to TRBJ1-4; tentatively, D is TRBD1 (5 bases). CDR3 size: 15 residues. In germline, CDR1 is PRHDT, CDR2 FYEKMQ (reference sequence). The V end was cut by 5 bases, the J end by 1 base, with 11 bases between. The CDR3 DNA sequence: TGTGCCAGCAGCGCCACGGGGGGAACTAATGAAAAACTGTTTTTT. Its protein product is CASSATGGTNEKLFF.

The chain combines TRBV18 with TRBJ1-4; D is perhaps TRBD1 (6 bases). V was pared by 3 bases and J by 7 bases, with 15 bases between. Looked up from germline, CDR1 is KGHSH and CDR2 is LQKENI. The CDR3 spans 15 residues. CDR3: CASSPGTTRGEKLFF. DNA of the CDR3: TGTGCCAGCTCACCTGGGACAACACGGGGTGAAAAACTGTTTTTT.

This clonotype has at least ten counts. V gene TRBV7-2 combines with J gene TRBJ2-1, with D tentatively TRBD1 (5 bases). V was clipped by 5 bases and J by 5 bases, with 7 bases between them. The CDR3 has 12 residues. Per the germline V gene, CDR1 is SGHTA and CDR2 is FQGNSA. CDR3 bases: TGTGCCAGCAGCAAACAGGACAATGAGCAGTTCTTC. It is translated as CASSKQDNEQFF.

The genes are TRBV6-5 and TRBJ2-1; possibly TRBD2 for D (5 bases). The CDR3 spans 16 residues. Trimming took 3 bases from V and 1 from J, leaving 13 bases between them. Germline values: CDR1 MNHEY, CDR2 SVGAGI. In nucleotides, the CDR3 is TGTGCCAGCAGTTATTTGGCGGGTGAATCCTACAATGAGCAGTTCTTC. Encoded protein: CASSYLAGESYNEQFF.

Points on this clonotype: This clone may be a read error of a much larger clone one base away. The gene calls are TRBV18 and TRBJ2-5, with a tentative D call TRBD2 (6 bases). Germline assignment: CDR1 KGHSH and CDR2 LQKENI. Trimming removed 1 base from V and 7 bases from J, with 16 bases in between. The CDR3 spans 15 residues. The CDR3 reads CASSPRSGGAPTQYF. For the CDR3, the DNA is TGTGCCAGCTCACCACGATCTGGCGGGGCCCCGACCCAGTACTTC. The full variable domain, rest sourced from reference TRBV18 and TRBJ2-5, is NAGVMQNPRHLVRRRGQEARLRCSPMKGHSHVYWYRQLPEEGLKFMVYLQKENIIDESGMPKERFSAEFPKEGPSILRIQQVVRGDSAAYFCASSPRSGGAPTQYFGPGTRLLVL.

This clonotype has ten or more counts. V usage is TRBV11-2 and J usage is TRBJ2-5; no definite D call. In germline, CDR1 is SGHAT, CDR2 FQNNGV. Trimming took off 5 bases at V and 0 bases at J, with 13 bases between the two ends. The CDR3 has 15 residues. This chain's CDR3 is CASSPRYGYQETQYF. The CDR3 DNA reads TGTGCCAGCAGCCCGCGATATGGGTACCAAGAGACCCAGTACTTC.

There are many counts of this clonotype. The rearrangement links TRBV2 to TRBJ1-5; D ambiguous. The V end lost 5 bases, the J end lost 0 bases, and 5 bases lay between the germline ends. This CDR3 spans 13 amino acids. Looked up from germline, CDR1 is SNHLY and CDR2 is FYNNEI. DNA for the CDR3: TGTGCCAGCAGTACTGATAGCAATCAGCCCCAGCATTTT. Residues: CASSTDSNQPQHF.

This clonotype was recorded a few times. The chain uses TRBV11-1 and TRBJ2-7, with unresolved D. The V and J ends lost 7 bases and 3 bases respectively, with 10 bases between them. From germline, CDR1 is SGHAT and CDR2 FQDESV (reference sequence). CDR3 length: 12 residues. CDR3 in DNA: TGTGCCAGCACTGGGTTCGACTACGAGCAGTACTTC. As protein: CASTGFDYEQYF.

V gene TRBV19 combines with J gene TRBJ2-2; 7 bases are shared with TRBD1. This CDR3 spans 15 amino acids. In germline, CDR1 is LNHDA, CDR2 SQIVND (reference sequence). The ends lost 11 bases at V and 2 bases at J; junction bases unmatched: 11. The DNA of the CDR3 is TGTGCCGCAACCCCCGGGACAGAAAACACCGGGGAGCTGTTTTTT. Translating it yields CAATPGTENTGELFF.

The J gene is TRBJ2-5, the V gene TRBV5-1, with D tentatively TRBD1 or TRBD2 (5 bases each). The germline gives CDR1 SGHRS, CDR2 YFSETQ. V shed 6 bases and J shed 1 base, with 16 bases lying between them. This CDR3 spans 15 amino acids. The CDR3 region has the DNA TGCGCCAGCAACCAATCTCCGGGGCCCCAAGAGACCCAGTACTTC. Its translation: CASNQSPGPQETQYF.

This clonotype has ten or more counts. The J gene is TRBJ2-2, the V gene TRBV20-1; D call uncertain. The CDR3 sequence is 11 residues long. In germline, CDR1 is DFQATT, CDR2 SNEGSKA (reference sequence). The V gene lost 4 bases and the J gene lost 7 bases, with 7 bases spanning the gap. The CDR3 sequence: CSATDGGELFF. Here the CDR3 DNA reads TGCAGTGCTACAGACGGCGGGGAGCTGTTTTTT.

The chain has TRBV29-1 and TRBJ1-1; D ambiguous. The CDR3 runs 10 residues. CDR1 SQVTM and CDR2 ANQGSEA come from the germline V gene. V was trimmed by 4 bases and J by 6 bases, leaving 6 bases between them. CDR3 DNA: TGCAGCGTTGTTGGCCCTGAAGCTTTCTTT. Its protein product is CSVVGPEAFF.

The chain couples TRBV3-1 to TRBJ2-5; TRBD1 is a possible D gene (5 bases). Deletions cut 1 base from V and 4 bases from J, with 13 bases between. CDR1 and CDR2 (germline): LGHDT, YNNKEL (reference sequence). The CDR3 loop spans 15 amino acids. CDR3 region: CASSQVRGFRETQYF. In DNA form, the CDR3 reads TGTGCCAGCAGCCAAGTAAGGGGTTTCAGAGAGACCCAGTACTTC.

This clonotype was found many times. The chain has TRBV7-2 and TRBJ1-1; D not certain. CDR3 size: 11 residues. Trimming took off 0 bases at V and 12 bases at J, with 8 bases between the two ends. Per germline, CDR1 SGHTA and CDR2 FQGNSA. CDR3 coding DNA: TGTGCCAGCAGCTTAGCGTTGATACCTTTCTTT. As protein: CASSLALIPFF.

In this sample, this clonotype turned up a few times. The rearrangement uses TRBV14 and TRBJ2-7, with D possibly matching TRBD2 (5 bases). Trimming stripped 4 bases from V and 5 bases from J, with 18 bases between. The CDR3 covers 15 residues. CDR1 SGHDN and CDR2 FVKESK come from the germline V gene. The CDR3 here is CASSLITGVRDEQYF. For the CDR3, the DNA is TGTGCCAGCAGCCTAATAACCGGGGTACGGGACGAGCAGTACTTC.